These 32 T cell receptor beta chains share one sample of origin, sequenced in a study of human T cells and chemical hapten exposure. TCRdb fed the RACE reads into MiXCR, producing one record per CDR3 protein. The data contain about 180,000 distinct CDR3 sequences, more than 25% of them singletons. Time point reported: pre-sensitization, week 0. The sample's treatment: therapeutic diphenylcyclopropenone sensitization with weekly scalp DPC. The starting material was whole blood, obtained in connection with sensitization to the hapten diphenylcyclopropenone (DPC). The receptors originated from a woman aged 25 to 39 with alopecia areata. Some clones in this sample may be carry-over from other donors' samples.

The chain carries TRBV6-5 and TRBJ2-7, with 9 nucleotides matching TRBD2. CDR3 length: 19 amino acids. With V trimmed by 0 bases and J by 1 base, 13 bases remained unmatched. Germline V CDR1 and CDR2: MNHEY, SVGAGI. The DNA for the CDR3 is TGTGCCAGCAGTTACTCGCGGGGGGGTACGGCAACCCGTTCCTACGAGCAGTACTTC. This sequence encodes CASSYSRGGTATRSYEQYF.

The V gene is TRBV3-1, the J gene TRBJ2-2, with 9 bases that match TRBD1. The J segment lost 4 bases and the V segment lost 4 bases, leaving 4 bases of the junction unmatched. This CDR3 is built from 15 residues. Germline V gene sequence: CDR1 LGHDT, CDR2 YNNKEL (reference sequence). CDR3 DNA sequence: TGTGCCAGCAGCCTACAGGGGGCGAGCACCGGGGAGCTGTTTTTT. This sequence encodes CASSLQGASTGELFF. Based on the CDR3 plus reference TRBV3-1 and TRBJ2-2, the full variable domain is DTAVSQTPKYLVTQMGNDKSIKCEQNLGHDTMYWYKQDSKKFLKIMFSYNNKELIINETVPNRFSPKSPDKAHLNLHINSLELGDSAVYFCASSLQGASTGELFFGEGSRLTVL.

The CDR3 reads CASSQLQSGVAYEQYF. The CDR3, as DNA: TGTGCCAGCAGCCAACTCCAGAGCGGGGTGGCCTACGAGCAGTACTTC. The rearrangement uses TRBV4-2 and TRBJ2-7; 7 bases map to TRBD2. Germline V CDR1 and CDR2: LGHNA, YNFKEQ. V was pared by 2 bases and J by 2 bases, with 9 bases of the junction left unmatched. This CDR3 has 16 residues.

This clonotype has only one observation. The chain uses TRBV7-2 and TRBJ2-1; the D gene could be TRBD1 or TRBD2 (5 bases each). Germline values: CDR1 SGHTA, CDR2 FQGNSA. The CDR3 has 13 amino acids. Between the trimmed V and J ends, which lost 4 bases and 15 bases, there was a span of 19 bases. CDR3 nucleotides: TGTGCCAGCAGCTCGTTGGGGGACCTTAAGGGGTTCTTC. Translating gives CASSSLGDLKGFF.

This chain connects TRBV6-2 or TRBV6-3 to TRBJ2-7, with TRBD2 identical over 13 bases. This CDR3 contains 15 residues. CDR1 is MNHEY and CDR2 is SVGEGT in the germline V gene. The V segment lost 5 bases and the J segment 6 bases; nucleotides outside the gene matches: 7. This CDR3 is CASSPGLAGYGEQYF. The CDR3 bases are TGTGCCAGCAGTCCGGGACTAGCGGGATACGGCGAGCAGTACTTC.

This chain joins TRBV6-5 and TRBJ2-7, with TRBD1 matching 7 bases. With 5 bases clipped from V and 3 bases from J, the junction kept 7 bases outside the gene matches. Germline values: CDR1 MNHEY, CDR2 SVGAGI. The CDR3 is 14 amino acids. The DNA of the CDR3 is TGTGCCAGCAGTGACAGGGTTTCGGACTACGAGCAGTACTTC. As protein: CASSDRVSDYEQYF.

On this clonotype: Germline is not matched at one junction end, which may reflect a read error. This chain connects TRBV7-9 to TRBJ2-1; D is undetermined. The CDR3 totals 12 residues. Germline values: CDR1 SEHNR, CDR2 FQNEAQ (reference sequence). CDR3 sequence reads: CASSLEFLRALF. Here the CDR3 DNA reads TGTGCCAGCAGCTTAGAGTTCCTCCGTGCGCTCTTC.

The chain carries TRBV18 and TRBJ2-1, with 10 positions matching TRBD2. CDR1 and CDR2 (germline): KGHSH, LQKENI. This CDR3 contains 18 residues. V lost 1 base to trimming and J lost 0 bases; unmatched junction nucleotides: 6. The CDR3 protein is CASSPLLAGVGSYNEQFF. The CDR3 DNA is TGTGCCAGCTCACCACTCCTAGCGGGAGTAGGCTCCTACAATGAGCAGTTCTTC.

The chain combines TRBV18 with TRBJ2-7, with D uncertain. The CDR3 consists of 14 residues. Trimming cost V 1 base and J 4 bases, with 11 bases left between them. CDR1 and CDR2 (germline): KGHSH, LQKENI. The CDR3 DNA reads TGTGCCAGCTCACCACGTCTCAGGCTATACGAGCAGTACTTC. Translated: CASSPRLRLYEQYF.

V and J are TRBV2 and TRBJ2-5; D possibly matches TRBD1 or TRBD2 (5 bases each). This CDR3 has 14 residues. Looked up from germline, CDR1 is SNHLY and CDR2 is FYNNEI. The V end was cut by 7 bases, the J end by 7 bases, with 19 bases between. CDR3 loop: CASKRDRDIGTQYF. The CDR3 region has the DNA TGTGCCAGCAAACGGGACCGTGACATTGGGACCCAGTACTTC.

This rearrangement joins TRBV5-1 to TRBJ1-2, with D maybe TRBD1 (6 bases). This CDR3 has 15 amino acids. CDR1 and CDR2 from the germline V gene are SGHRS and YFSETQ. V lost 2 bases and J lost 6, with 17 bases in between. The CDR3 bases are TGCGCCAGCAGCTTATCCGCAGGGGCGATGGATGGCTACACCTTC. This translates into CASSLSAGAMDGYTF.

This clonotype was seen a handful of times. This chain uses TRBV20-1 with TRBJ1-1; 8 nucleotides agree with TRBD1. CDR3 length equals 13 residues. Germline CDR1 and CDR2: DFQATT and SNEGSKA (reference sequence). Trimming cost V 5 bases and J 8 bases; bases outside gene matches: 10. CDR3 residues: CSAPGQGAIEAFF. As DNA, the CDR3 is TGCAGTGCTCCTGGGCAGGGGGCAATAGAAGCTTTCTTT.

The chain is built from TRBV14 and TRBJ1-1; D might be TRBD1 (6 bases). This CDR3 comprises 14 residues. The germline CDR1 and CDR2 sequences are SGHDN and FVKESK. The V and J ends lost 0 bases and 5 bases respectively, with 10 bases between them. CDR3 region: CASSQERGETEAFF. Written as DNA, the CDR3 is TGTGCCAGCAGCCAAGAGAGGGGGGAAACTGAAGCTTTCTTT.

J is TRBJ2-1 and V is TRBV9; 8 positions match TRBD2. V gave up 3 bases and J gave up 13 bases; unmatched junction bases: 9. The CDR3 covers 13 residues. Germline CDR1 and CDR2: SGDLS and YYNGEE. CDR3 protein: CASSALSGTEQFF. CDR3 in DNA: TGTGCCAGCAGCGCCCTTAGCGGGACCGAACAGTTCTTC. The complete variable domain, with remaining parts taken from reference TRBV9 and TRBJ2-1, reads DSGVTQTPKHLITATGQRVTLRCSPRSGDLSVYWYQQSLDQGLQFLIQYYNGEERAKGNILERFSAQQFPDLHSELNLSSLELGDSALYFCASSALSGTEQFFGPGTRLTVL.

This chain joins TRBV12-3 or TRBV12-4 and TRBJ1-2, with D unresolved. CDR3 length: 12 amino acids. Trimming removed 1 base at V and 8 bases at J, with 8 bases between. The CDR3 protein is CASSLDLRGYTF. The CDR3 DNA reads TGTGCCAGCAGTTTAGATCTTCGGGGCTACACCTTC.

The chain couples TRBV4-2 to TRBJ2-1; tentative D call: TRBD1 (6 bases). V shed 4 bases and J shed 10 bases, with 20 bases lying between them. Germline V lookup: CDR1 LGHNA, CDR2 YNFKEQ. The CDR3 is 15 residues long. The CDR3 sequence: CASSLSGTSNLEQFF. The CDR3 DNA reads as TGTGCCAGCAGCCTATCCGGGACATCCAACTTGGAGCAGTTCTTC.

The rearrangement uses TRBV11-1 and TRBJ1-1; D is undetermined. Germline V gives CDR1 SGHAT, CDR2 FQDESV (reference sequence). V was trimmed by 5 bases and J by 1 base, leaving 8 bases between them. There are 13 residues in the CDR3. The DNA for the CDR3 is TGTGCCAGCAGCGCTACAGAGAACACTGAAGCTTTCTTT. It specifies CASSATENTEAFF. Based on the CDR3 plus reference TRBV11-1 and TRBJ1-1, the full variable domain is EAEVAQSPRYKITEKSQAVAFWCDPISGHATLYWYRQILGQGPELLVQFQDESVVDDSQLPKDRFSAERLKGVDSTLKIQPAELGDSAMYLCASSATENTEAFFGQGTRLTVV.

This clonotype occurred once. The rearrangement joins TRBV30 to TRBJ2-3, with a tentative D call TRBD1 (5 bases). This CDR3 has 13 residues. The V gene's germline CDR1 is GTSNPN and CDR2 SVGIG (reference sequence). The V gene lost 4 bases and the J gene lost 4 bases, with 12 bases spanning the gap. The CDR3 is CAWNLRQPDTQYF. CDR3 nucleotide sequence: TGTGCCTGGAACTTACGACAGCCAGATACGCAGTATTTT. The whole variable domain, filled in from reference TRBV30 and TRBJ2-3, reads SQTIHQWPATLVQPVGSPLSLECTVEGTSNPNLYWYRQAAGRGLQLLFYSVGIGQISSEVPQNLSASRPQDRQFILSSKKLLLSDSGFYLCAWNLRQPDTQYFGPGTRLTVL.

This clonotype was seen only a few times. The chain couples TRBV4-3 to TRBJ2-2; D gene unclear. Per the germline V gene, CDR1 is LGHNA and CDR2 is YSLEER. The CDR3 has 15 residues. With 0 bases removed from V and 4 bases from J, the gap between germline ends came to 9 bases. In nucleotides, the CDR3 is TGCGCCAGCAGCCAAGATAGGCTTCCCACCGGGGAGCTGTTTTTT. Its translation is CASSQDRLPTGELFF.

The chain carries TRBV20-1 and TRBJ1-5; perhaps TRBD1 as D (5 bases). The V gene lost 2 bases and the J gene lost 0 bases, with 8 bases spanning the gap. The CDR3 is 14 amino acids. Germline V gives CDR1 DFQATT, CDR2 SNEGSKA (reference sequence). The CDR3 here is CSARQGTSNQPQHF. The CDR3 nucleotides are TGCAGTGCTAGACAGGGAACTAGCAATCAGCCCCAGCATTTT.

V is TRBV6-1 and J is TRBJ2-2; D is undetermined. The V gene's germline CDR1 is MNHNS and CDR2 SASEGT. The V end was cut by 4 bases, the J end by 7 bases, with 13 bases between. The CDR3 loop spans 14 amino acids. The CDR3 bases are TGTGCCAGCAGTGGACACCCTGATATCGGGGAGCTGTTTTTT. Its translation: CASSGHPDIGELFF.

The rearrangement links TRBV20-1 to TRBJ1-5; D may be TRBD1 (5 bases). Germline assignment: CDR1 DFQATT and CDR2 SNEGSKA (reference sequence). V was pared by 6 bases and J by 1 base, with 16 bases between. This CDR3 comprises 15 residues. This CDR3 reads CSAYKLRGSNQPQHF. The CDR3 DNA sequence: TGCAGTGCCTACAAACTTCGGGGGAGCAATCAGCCCCAGCATTTT.

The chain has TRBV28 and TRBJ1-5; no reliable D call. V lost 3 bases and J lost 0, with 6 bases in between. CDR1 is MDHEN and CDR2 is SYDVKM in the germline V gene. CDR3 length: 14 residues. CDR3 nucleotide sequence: TGTGCCAGCAGTTTGAGTTATAGCAATCAGCCCCAGCATTTT. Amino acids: CASSLSYSNQPQHF.

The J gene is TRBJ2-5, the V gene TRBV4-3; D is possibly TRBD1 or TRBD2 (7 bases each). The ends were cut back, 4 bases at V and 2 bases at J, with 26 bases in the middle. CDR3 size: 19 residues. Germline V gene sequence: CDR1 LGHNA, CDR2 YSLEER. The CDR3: CASSPSASGGAGHQETQYF. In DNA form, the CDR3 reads TGCGCCAGCAGCCCATCGGCATCAGGGGGGGCCGGGCATCAAGAGACCCAGTACTTC.

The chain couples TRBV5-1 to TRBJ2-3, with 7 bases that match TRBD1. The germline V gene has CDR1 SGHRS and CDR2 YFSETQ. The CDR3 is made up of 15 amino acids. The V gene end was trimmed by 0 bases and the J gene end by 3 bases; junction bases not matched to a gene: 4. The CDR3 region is CASSLEGRGTDTQYF. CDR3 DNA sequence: TGCGCCAGCAGCTTGGAAGGCAGGGGGACAGATACGCAGTATTTT.

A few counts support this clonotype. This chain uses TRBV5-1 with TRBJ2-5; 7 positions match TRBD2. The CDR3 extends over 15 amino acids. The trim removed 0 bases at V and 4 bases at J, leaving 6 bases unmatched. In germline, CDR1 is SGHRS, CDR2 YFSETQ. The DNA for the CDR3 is TGCGCCAGCAGCTTGGAGGGGAAGCGGGGAGAGACCCAGTACTTC. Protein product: CASSLEGKRGETQYF.

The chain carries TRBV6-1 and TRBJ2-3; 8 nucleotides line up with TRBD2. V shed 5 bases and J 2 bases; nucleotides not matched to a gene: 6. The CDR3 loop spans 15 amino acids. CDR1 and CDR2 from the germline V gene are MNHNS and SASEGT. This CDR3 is CASSFGLADTDTQYF. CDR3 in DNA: TGTGCCAGCAGTTTCGGACTAGCCGACACAGATACGCAGTATTTT.

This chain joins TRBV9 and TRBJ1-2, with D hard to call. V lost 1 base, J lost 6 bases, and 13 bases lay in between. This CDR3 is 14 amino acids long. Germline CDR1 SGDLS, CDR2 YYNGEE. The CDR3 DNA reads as TGTGCCAGCAGCGTAAGTGGGCAGGTTCATGGCTACACCTTC. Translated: CASSVSGQVHGYTF.

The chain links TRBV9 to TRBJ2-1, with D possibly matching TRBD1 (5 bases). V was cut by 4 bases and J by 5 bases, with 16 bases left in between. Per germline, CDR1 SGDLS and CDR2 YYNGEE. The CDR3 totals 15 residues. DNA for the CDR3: TGTGCCAGCAGCTCAACAGGATTTGCTGACAATGAGCAGTTCTTC. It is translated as CASSSTGFADNEQFF. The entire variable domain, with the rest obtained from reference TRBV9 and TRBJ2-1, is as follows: DSGVTQTPKHLITATGQRVTLRCSPRSGDLSVYWYQQSLDQGLQFLIQYYNGEERAKGNILERFSAQQFPDLHSELNLSSLELGDSALYFCASSSTGFADNEQFFGPGTRLTVL.

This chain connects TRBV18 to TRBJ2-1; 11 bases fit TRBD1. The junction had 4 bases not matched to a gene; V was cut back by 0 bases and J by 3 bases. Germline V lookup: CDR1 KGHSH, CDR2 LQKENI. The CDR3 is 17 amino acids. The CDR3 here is CASSPPSGTGGYNEQFF. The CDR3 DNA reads TGTGCCAGCTCACCACCTTCCGGGACAGGGGGCTACAATGAGCAGTTCTTC.

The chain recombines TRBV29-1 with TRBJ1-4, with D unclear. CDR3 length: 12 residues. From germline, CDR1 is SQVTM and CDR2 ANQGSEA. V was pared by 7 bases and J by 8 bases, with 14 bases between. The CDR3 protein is CSGLGLGEKLFF. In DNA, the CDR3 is TGCAGCGGCCTAGGACTCGGCGAAAAACTGTTTTTT.

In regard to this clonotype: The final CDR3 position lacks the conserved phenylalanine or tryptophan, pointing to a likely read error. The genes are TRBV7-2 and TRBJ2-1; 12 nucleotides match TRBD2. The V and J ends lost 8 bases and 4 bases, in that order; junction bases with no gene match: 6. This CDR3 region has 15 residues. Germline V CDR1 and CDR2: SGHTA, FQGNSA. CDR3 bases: TGTGCCAGCGGTTCAGGACTAGCGGGGTACAATGAGCAGTTCCTC. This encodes CASGSGLAGYNEQFL.